This T cell receptor (beta chain) was retrieved from a study of T-cell memory formation after mild COVID-19. Details on this clonotype: Its specificity is not known.

Study-level findings and limits: Pre-infection memory held some responding clones, suggesting pre-existing cross-reactive T cells responded. Among CD4+ contracting clones, most were CM and EM, and CD8+ ones EMRA.

This CDR3 has 15 amino acids. The V and J ends lost 5 bases and 6 bases respectively, with 20 bases between them. TCRdb reanalysed the 5' RACE reads using MiXCR and keeps one entry per CDR3 protein. The sample gives hundreds of thousands of distinct CDR3 sequences, around 13% of which show up once; 20% to 25% is in the top ten. The TCR was taken from a man between 18 and 29 years old who had mild COVID-19 (a few samples of this study predate the infection). Cell type and time point are not known. The sequenced sample was PBMCs or a T cell subset sorted from them (not recorded which). The chain carries TRBV12-3 or TRBV12-4 and TRBJ2-7; no definite D call. This chain's CDR3 is CASSPSWAGRSEQYF. Here the CDR3 DNA reads TGTGCCAGCAGTCCCTCGTGGGCCGGGCGCTCCGAGCAGTACTTC.